This T cell receptor (beta chain) was sequenced during a study of cytomegalovirus exposure and HLA in healthy donors. The CDR3 has 13 amino acids. Germline-derived CDR1 and CDR2 are MNHNY and SVGAGI (reference sequence). Trimming cost V 8 bases and J 7 bases, with 17 bases left between them. Use of 60 Vbeta and 13 Jbeta primers characterized the PCR. Clones were read by immunoSEQ multiplex PCR, and TCRdb kept only the in-frame ones, dropping some. Of approximately 170,000 clones listed, around 86% were seen once; the top ten hold less than 5%. Sequenced: PBMCs. This sequence was found in a man aged 50 to 59 in good health and CMV-seropositive. This chain connects TRBV6-6 to TRBJ2-5; D is possibly TRBD1 (5 bases). The CDR3 sequence: CASLNGPQGTQYF. CDR3 in DNA: TGTGCCAGCCTGAACGGCCCTCAGGGGACCCAGTACTTC.